This TCR beta chain comes out of a study of CD8 T cells in ankylosing spondylitis. As for this clonotype: Its target is unknown. Possible read error: a much larger clone is one base away.

Findings and limits, study-wide: Reportedly, disease-linked clones are significantly enriched in ankylosing spondylitis patients' matched synovial fluid. Blood from ankylosing spondylitis patients appeared to carry a characteristic roughly 8-variant TCR beta motif.

TCRdb re-called the 5' RACE reads through MiXCR, storing one row per CDR3 protein. The sample records 180,000 or so distinct CDR3 sequences, roughly 12% being singletons. The CDR3 extends over 17 amino acids. The germline CDR1 and CDR2 sequences are LGHNA and YNFKEQ. The specimen sequenced was blood, either unsorted or a sorted T cell fraction (not recorded which). This receptor was taken from a male donor with ankylosing spondylitis or in good health (not recorded which). This rearrangement joins TRBV4-2 to TRBJ2-3, with 9 positions matching TRBD2. The DNA for the CDR3 is TGTGCCAGCAGCCTCGGGATGGCGGGAGGGAGCACAGATAGGCAGTATTTT. This encodes CASSLGMAGGSTDRQYF.